The rows below give T cell receptor beta chains drawn from one sample of a study of neurological immune-mediated disorders. From the 5' RACE reads, TCRdb called clonotypes with MiXCR, one entry per CDR3 protein. The sample lists 75,000 to 85,000 distinct CDR3 sequences, 17% occurring once. The sample taken for sequencing was PBMCs. Receptors originate from a middle-aged woman in good health. Both conserved end residues are part of each CDR3. A D gene is named only where the DNA matches it firmly. Some rows have no size entry. The others give once, few or many, or a class for an expanded clone.

>TRBV24-1|many|-|TRBJ1-4
TGTGCCACCAGTGATGCGTCAGCAACGGCTAATGAAAAACTGTTTTTT
CATSDASATANEKLFF
>TRBV2|many|-|TRBJ2-2
TGTGCCAGCATAGGGCCGCGAGGCACCGGGGAGCTGTTTTTT
CASIGPRGTGELFF
>TRBV20-1|many|-|TRBJ2-1
TGCAGTGCTAGAGGCCTAGTCTCTCGTGAGCAGTTCTTC
CSARGLVSREQFF
>TRBV3-1|many|-|TRBJ1-2
TGTGCCAGCAGCCTCCTGTCCGGGGGCGATGGCTACACCTTC
CASSLLSGGDGYTF
>TRBV5-1|few|TRBD1|TRBJ1-1
TGCGCCAGCAGATACCATTCAGGGACAGGGGGGAAGAACACTGAAGCTTTCTTT
CASRYHSGTGGKNTEAFF
>TRBV9|few|-|TRBJ2-4
TGTGCCAGCAGCCTAGACCCGGACCCTGCATTGGTTGATCAGTACTTC
CASSLDPDPALVDQYF
>TRBV7-2|many|-|TRBJ2-5
TGTGCCAGCAGCTTAGGGGTCGGGGAGACCCAGTACTTC
CASSLGVGETQYF
>TRBV7-2|many|TRBD1|TRBJ2-3
TGTGCCAGCAGCCCCAGACAGGGTAGCACAGATACGCAGTATTTT
CASSPRQGSTDTQYF
>TRBV6-2/TRBV6-3|many|TRBD2|TRBJ2-3
TGTGCCAGCAACAGCGGCCTAGCGGGGGACACTACAGATACGCAGTATTTT
CASNSGLAGDTTDTQYF
>TRBV15|-|-|TRBJ1-1
TGTGCCACCAGCAGATTCACAAGGGGTGCCTTCCTGAACACTGAAGCTTTCTTT
CATSRFTRGAFLNTEAFF
>TRBV3-1|many|-|TRBJ1-4
TGTGCCAGCAGTCGGAACGCGCCGCATGAAAAACTGTTTTTT
CASSRNAPHEKLFF
>TRBV7-2|-|-|TRBJ1-6
TGTGCCAGCAGCTTCGGGGGACGGGAGAATTCACCCCTCCACTTT
CASSFGGRENSPLHF
>TRBV7-2|many|-|TRBJ2-3
TGTGCCAGCAGCTTAGTACAAGTGGCAGATACGCAGTATTTT
CASSLVQVADTQYF
>TRBV11-2|many|TRBD1|TRBJ2-3
TGTGCCAGCAGCCCCGGGACAGGAAGCACAGATACGCAGTATTTT
CASSPGTGSTDTQYF
>TRBV5-5|many|-|TRBJ1-1
TGTGCCAGCAGCTTGGTCGGGTATGCTGAAGCTTTCTTT
CASSLVGYAEAFF
>TRBV7-2|many|-|TRBJ1-4
TGTGCCAGCAGCGACATCGGTATACAGTCTAATGAAAAACTGTTTTTT
CASSDIGIQSNEKLFF
>TRBV5-1|many|-|TRBJ1-2
TGCGCCAGCAGCTTGGAGGCCAGAAACTATGGCTACACCTTC
CASSLEARNYGYTF
>TRBV5-1|many|-|TRBJ2-1
TGCGCCAGCAGCTTGGGGTGGGGAAATGAGCAGTTCTTC
CASSLGWGNEQFF
>TRBV20-1|many|-|TRBJ2-1
TGCAGTGCCCTACCCCCACGCTCCTACAATGAGCAGTTCTTC
CSALPPRSYNEQFF
>TRBV9|many|TRBD1|TRBJ2-3
TGTGCCAGCAGCGCTCGGGACAGGTACACAGATACGCAGTATTTT
CASSARDRYTDTQYF
>TRBV20-1|many|-|TRBJ2-5
TGCAGTTCCCTTGGACAGAAGGAGACCCAGTACTTC
CSSLGQKETQYF
>TRBV6-6|many|-|TRBJ2-2
TGTGCCAGCAGCAAACTCGCGAACACCGGGGAGCTGTTTTTT
CASSKLANTGELFF
>TRBV5-1|many|-|TRBJ2-5
TGCGCCAGCAGCTCGGGACCGAGCCAAGAGACCCAGTACTTC
CASSSGPSQETQYF
>TRBV29-1|many|-|TRBJ2-2
TGCAGCGTTGATGAAGCCACCGGGGAGCTGTTTTTT
CSVDEATGELFF
>TRBV6-2/TRBV6-3|many|-|TRBJ1-1
TGTGCCAGCAGCTCCAACAGGGTAAAGACTGAAGCTTTCTTT
CASSSNRVKTEAFF
>TRBV7-3|many|-|TRBJ1-1
TGTGCCAGCAGCCCGGAAGTAGGCACTGAAGCTTTCTTT
CASSPEVGTEAFF
>TRBV27|many|TRBD2|TRBJ2-1
TGTGCCAGCAGTTTAGGGACTAGCGGGGTCAATGAGCAGTTCTTC
CASSLGTSGVNEQFF
>TRBV15|-|-|TRBJ2-3
TGTGCCACCAGCAGAGGCCCCTCAGATACGCAGTATTTT
CATSRGPSDTQYF
>TRBV6-5|-|-|TRBJ2-2
TGTGCCCCGCCGACCGGGGAGCTGTTTTTT
CAPPTGELFF
>TRBV9|-|TRBD2|TRBJ2-1
TGTGCCAGCAGCCCCCTTCTAGCGGGAAATGAGCAGTTCTTC
CASSPLLAGNEQFF
>TRBV12-3/TRBV12-4|many|TRBD2|TRBJ2-5
TGTGCCAGCAGTCACCGCGGCGGGGGGGCAGAGACCCAGTACTTC
CASSHRGGGAETQYF
>TRBV5-1|many|-|TRBJ2-7
TGCGCCAGCAGCCCACTGCAGGGTGGCTACGAGCAGTACTTC
CASSPLQGGYEQYF
>TRBV18|few|-|TRBJ1-5
TGTGCCAGCTCACCAGGGCAGATTAGCAATCAGCCCCAGCATTTT
CASSPGQISNQPQHF
>TRBV9|-|-|TRBJ1-2
TGTGCCAGCAGCGCTCTGGACATTCAGAGCTATGGCTACACCTTC
CASSALDIQSYGYTF
>TRBV7-3|many|-|TRBJ2-7
TGTGCCAGCAGCTTAATGGGCGGGTACGAGCAGTACTTC
CASSLMGGYEQYF
>TRBV10-3|-|TRBD1|TRBJ1-6
TGTGCCACGGGACAGGACTATAATTCACCCCTCCACTTT
CATGQDYNSPLHF
>TRBV5-1|many|TRBD2|TRBJ2-1
TGCGCCAGCAGCTATGGCGGGGGGCCCCCATTTTTCGTTGAGCAGTTCTTC
CASSYGGGPPFFVEQFF
>TRBV6-2/TRBV6-3|-|TRBD2|TRBJ2-3
TGTGCCAGCAGTTATAACGCCCTAGCGGGAGCCGATACGCAGTATTTT
CASSYNALAGADTQYF
>TRBV5-1|many|-|TRBJ2-5
TGCGCCAGCAGCACGGGACGGAACCAAGAGACCCAGTACTTC
CASSTGRNQETQYF
>TRBV5-1|many|-|TRBJ1-3
TGCGCCAGCAGCTTGGATTCAGGAAACACCATATATTTT
CASSLDSGNTIYF
>TRBV20-1|-|-|TRBJ1-1
TGCAGTGCTAGATATCCAGGGAGAGAGAACACTGAAGCTTTCTTT
CSARYPGRENTEAFF
>TRBV5-5|many|-|TRBJ1-3
TGTGCCAGCAGCCTACAACAGCCTCTTCGAACGGGTGGAGGCACCATATATTTT
CASSLQQPLRTGGGTIYF
>TRBV11-1|many|-|TRBJ1-1
TGTGCCAGCAGCTTAGCTGGACGGGAGAACACTGAAGCTTTCTTT
CASSLAGRENTEAFF
>TRBV6-2/TRBV6-3|many|-|TRBJ2-5
TGTGCCAGCACCGAAGGGGGGGAGACCCAGTACTTC
CASTEGGETQYF
>TRBV20-1|few|-|TRBJ2-3
TGCAGTGCGGGCATGGCACTAGCAGGAGGAACAGATACGCAGTATTTT
CSAGMALAGGTDTQYF
>TRBV5-1|few|-|TRBJ2-2
TGCGCCAGCAGCACGAATGGGGACACCGGGGAGCTGTTTTTT
CASSTNGDTGELFF
>TRBV5-1|many|-|TRBJ2-6
TGCGCCAGCACCCCCGCTGGGGCCAACGTCCTGACTTTC
CASTPAGANVLTF
>TRBV12-3/TRBV12-4|many|-|TRBJ1-2
TGTGCCAGCAGTTTAAGTCTTGCAGGGAGGGTCTATGGCTACACCTTC
CASSLSLAGRVYGYTF
>TRBV18|-|-|TRBJ2-3
TGTGCCAGCTCATCTCAGCAGGACCCTAGCACAGATACGCAGTATTTT
CASSSQQDPSTDTQYF
>TRBV7-2|-|TRBD2|TRBJ2-1
TGTGCCAGCAGCTTGGTAGCGGGAGGGCCATATGAGCAGTTCTTC
CASSLVAGGPYEQFF
>TRBV27|-|-|TRBJ2-1
TGTGCCAGCACGCCCATTGGACCGGGCTACAATGAGCAGTTCTTC
CASTPIGPGYNEQFF